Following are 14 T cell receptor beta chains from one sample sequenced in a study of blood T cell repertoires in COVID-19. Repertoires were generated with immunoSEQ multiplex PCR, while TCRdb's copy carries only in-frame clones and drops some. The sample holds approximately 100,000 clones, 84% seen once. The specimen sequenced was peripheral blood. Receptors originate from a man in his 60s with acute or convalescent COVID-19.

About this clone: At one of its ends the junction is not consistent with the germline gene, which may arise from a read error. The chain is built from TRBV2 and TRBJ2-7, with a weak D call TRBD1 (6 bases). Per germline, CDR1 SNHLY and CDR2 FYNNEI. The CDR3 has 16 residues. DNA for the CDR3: TGTGCCAGCAGTCACACTCCCACAGGGAATACCTACGAGCACTACTTC. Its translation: CASSHTPTGNTYEHYF.

CDR3 residues: CSARRTGVPGYTF. The DNA for the CDR3 is TGCAGCGCGCGTCGCACGGGAGTTCCTGGCTACACCTTC. The chain couples TRBV29-1 to TRBJ1-2; D gene unclear. Germline V CDR1 and CDR2: SQVTM, ANQGSEA. Trimming removed 7 bases from V and 7 bases from J, with 19 bases in between. CDR3 length equals 13 residues.

The CDR3 DNA sequence: TGTGCCAGCATAGTTCCCGGGGGGGATGGCTACACCTTC. Its protein is CASIVPGGDGYTF. The chain couples TRBV6-5 to TRBJ1-2; TRBD1 might be the D (5 bases). The V gene's germline CDR1 is MNHEY and CDR2 SVGAGI. This CDR3 region has 13 residues. Trimming left V 7 bases short and J 6 bases short, with 15 bases between.

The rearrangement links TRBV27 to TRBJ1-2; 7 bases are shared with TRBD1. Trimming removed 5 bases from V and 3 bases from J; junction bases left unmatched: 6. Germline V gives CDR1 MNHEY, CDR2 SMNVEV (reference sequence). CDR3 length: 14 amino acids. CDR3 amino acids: CASSKTGVHYGYTF. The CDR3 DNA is TGTGCCAGCAGTAAAACAGGGGTTCACTATGGCTACACCTTC.

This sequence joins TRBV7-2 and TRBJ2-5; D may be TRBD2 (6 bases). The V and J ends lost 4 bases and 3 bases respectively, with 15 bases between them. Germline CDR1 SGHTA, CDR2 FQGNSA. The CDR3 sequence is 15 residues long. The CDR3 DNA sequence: TGTGCCAGCAGCTCGGTAACTGGCGGGAAAGAGACCCAGTACTTC. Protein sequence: CASSSVTGGKETQYF.

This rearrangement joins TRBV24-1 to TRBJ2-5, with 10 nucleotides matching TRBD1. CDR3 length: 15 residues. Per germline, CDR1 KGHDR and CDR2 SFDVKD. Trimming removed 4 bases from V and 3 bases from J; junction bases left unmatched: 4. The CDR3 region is CATSDPGTGEETQYF. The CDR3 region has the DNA TGTGCCACCAGTGACCCCGGGACAGGGGAAGAGACCCAGTACTTC.

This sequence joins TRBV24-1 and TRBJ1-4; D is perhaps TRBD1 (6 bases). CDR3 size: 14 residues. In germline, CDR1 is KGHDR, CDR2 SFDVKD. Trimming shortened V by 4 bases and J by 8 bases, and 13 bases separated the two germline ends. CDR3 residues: CATSETGSREKLFF. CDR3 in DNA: TGTGCCACCAGTGAGACAGGTTCTCGGGAAAAACTGTTTTTT.

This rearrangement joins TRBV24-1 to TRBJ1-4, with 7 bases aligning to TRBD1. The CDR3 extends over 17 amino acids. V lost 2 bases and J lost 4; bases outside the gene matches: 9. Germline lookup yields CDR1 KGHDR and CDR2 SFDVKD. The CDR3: CATSDSTGVGGNEKLFF. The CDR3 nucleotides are TGTGCCACCAGTGATTCAACAGGGGTCGGAGGTAATGAAAAACTGTTTTTT.

The CDR3 loop reads CASSPLTSGRSTGELFF. Here the CDR3 DNA reads TGTGCCAGCAGTCCTCTGACTAGCGGGAGAAGTACCGGGGAGCTGTTTTTT. This chain connects TRBV28 to TRBJ2-2, with 12 bases that match TRBD2. The CDR3 totals 17 residues. The V segment lost 5 bases and the J segment 5 bases; nucleotides outside the gene matches: 9. Germline V gene lookup returns CDR1 MDHEN and CDR2 SYDVKM.

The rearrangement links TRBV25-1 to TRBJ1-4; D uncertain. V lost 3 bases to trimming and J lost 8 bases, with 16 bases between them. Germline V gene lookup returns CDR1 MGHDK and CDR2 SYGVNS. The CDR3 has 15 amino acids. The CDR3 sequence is CASSDPKRVSEKLFF. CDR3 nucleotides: TGTGCCAGCAGTGACCCAAAGAGGGTGTCGGAAAAACTGTTTTTT.

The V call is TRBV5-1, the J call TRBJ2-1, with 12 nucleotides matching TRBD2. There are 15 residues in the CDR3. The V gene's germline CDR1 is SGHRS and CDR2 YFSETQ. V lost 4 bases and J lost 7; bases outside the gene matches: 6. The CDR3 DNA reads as TGCGCCAGCAGCCTGACTAGCGGGAGTTATAATGAGCAGTTCTTC. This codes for CASSLTSGSYNEQFF.

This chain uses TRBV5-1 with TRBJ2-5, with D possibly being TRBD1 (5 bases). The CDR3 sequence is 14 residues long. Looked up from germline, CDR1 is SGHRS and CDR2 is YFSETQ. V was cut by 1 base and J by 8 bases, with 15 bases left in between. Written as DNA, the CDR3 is TGCGCCAGCAGCTTGTCTGGGGCAGGTAGTACCCAGTACTTC. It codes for CASSLSGAGSTQYF.

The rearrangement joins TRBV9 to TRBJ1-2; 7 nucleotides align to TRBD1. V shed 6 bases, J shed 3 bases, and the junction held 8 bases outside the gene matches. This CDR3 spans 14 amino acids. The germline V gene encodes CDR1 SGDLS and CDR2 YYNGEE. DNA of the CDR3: TGTGCCAGCACAACGACAGGGCTGCACTATGGCTACACCTTC. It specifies CASTTTGLHYGYTF. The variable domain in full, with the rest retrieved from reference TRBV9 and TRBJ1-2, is DSGVTQTPKHLITATGQRVTLRCSPRSGDLSVYWYQQSLDQGLQFLIQYYNGEERAKGNILERFSAQQFPDLHSELNLSSLELGDSALYFCASTTTGLHYGYTFGSGTRLTVV.

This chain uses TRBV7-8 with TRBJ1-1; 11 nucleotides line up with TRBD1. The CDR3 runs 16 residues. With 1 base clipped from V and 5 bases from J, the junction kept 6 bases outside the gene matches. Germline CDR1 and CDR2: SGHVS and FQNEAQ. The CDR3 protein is CASSLGTGGKGTEAFF. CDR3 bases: TGTGCCAGCAGCTTAGGGACAGGGGGCAAGGGTACTGAAGCTTTCTTT.